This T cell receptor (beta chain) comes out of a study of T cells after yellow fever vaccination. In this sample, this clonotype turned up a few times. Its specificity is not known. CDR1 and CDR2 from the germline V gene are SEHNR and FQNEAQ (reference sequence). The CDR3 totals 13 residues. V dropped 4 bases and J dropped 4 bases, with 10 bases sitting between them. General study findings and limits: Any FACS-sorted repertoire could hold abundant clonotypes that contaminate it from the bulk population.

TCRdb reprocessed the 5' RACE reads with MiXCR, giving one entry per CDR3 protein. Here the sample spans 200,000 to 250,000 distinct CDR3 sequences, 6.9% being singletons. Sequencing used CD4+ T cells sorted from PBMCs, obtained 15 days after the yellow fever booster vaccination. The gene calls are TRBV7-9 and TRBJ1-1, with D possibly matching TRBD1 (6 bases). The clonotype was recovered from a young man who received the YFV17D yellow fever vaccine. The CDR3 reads CASSYTGATEAFF. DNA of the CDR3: TGTGCCAGCAGCTATACGGGGGCCACTGAAGCTTTCTTT.